The sequence of this T cell receptor (beta chain) was determined in a study of T-cell reconstitution after alpha-beta-depleted transplantation in children. In this sample, this clonotype turned up many times. Its antigen is unidentified. General study points: By about two months after transplant, alpha-beta T cells reportedly arose from several hundred graft clones that had expanded. Surviving recipient cells, namely T cells and thymic progenitors, were the source of high day-60 TCRbeta diversity in some patients. At one year after transplant, newly produced T cells mostly accounted for T-cell counts and diversity.

The trim removed 2 bases at V and 2 bases at J, leaving 4 bases unmatched. Germline loops: CDR1 SGHKS, CDR2 YYEKEE (reference sequence). The CDR3 runs 15 residues. A TCRbeta library incorporating unique molecular identifiers was prepared. TCRdb reanalysed the PCR reads using MiXCR and keeps one entry per CDR3 protein. The sample records approximately 630,000 distinct CDR3 sequences, over 10% being singletons. The TCR was taken from a girl aged 2-10 years with congenital amegakaryocytic thrombocytopenia, due to receive a stem cell transplant. Source: PBMCs, taken before TCRalphabeta/CD19-depleted stem cell transplant. The V and J genes are TRBV5-5 and TRBJ2-3; 8 bases map to TRBD2. Here the CDR3 reads CASSFSGITTDTQYF. Written as DNA, the CDR3 is TGTGCCAGCAGCTTTAGCGGGATAACCACAGATACGCAGTATTTT.